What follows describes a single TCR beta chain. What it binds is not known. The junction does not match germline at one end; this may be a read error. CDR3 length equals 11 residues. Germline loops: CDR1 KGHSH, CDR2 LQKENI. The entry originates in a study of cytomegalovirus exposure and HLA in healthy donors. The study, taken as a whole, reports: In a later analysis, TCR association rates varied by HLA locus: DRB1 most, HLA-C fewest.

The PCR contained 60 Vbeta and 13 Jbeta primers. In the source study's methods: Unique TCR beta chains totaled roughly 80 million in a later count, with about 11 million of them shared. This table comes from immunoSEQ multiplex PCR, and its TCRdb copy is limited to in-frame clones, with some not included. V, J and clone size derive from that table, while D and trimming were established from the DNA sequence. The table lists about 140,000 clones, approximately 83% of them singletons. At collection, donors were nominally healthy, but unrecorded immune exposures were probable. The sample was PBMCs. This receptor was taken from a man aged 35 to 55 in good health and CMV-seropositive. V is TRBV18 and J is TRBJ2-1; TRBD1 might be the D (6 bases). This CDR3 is CASSPGQLLIF. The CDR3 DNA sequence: TGTGCCAGCTCCCCTGGACAGCTTTTAATCTTC.